This passage covers 2 T cell receptor beta chains from one sample sequenced in a study of CD8 T cells in Susac syndrome. Roughly 0.45 to 1 ug RNA was reverse transcribed with random hexamers. From the immunoSEQ multiplex PCR reads, TCRdb called clonotypes with MiXCR, one entry per CDR3 protein. The sample carries some 190,000 distinct CDR3 sequences, 90% to 95% recorded once. Sequenced sample: CD4+ T cells from PBMCs. The receptors come from a human donor in good health.

The rearrangement uses TRBV12-3 or TRBV12-4 and TRBJ2-6; D uncertain. The V end was cut by 3 bases, the J end by 0 bases, with 3 bases between. The CDR3 runs 14 residues. CDR3 nucleotides: TGTGCCAGCAGTTTGGTCTCTGGGGCCAACGTCCTGACTTTC. Its protein product is CASSLVSGANVLTF.

This chain connects TRBV20-1 to TRBJ2-7; D perhaps matches TRBD1 (5 bases). The CDR3 consists of 14 residues. CDR1 is DFQATT, CDR2 SNEGSKA, per germline (reference sequence). The V gene lost 3 bases and the J gene lost 4 bases, with 16 bases spanning the gap. Here the CDR3 reads CSASSRQKTYEQYV. The CDR3 DNA follows: TGCAGTGCTAGTTCCCGACAGAAGACTTACGAGCAGTACGTC.